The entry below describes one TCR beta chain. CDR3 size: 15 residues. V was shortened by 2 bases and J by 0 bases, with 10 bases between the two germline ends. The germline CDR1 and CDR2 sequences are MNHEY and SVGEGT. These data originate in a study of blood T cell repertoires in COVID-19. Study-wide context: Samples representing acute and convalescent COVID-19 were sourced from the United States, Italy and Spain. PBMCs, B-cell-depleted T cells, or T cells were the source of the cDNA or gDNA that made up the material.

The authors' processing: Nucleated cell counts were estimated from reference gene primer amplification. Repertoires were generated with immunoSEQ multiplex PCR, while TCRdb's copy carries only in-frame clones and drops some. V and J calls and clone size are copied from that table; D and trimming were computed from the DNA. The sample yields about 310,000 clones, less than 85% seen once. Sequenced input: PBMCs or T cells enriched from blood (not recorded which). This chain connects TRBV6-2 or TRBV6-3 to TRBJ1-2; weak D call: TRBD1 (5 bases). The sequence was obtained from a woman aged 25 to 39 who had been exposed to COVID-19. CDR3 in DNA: TGTGCCAGCAGTTACCTGGACACAGCTAACTATGGCTACACCTTC. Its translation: CASSYLDTANYGYTF.